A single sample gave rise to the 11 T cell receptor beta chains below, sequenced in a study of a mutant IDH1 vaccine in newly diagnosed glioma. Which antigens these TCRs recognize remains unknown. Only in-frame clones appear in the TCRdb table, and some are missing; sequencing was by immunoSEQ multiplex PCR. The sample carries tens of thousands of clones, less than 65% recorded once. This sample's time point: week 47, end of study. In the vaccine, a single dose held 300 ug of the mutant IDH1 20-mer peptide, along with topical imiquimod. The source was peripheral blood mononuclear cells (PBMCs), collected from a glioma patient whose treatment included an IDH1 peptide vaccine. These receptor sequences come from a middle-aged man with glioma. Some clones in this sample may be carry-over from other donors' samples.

CDR3 bases: TGCGCCAGCAGCCAATACAGGGGTGGAAACACCATATATTTT. Translation: CASSQYRGGNTIYF. The chain employs TRBV4-1 and TRBJ1-3; 7 nucleotides align to TRBD1. The ends lost 2 bases at V and 3 bases at J; junction bases unmatched: 1. This CDR3 comprises 14 residues. CDR1 and CDR2 from the germline V gene are MGHRA and YSYEKL.

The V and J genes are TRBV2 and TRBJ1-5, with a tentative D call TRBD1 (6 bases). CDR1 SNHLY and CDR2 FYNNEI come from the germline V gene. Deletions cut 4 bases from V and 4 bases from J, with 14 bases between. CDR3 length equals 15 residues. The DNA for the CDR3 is TGTGCCAGCAGTGCAGGAGGGACACCGAATCAGCCCCAGCATTTT. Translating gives CASSAGGTPNQPQHF. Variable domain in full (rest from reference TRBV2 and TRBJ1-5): EPEVTQTPSHQVTQMGQEVILRCVPISNHLYFYWYRQILGQKVEFLVSFYNNEISEKSEIFDDQFSVERPDGSNFTLKIRSTKLEDSAMYFCASSAGGTPNQPQHFGDGTRLSIL.

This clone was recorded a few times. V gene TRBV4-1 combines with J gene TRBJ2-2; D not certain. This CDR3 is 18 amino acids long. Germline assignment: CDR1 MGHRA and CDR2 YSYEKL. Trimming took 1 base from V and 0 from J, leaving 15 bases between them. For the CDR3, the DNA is TGCGCCAGCAGCCAAGGGGCCCCAGGCGAGACGAACACCGGGGAGCTGTTTTTT. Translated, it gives CASSQGAPGETNTGELFF.

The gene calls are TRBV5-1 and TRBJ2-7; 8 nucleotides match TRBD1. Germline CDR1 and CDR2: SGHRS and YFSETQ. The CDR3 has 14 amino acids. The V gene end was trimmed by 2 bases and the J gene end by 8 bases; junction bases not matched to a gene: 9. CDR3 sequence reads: CASSFTWTGPQQYF. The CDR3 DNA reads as TGCGCCAGCAGCTTTACCTGGACAGGGCCACAGCAGTACTTC.

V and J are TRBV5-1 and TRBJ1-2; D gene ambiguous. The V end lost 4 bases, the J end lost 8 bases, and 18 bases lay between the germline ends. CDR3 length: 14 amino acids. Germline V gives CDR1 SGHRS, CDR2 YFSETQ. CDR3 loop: CASSPAGSDVGYTF. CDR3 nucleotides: TGCGCCAGCAGCCCGGCGGGGAGTGATGTAGGCTACACCTTC. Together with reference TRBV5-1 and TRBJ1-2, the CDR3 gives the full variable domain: KAGVTQTPRYLIKTRGQQVTLSCSPISGHRSVSWYQQTPGQGLQFLFEYFSETQRNKGNFPGRFSGRQFSNSRSEMNVSTLELGDSALYLCASSPAGSDVGYTFGSGTRLTVV.

Written as DNA, the CDR3 is TGTGCCAGCAAGACAGCGGCCTACGAGCAGTACTTC. Residues: CASKTAAYEQYF. This chain uses TRBV2 with TRBJ2-7; D is possibly TRBD1 or TRBD2 (5 bases each). The CDR3 loop spans 12 amino acids. V was clipped by 7 bases and J by 2 bases, with 9 bases between them. Germline V gene lookup returns CDR1 SNHLY and CDR2 FYNNEI.

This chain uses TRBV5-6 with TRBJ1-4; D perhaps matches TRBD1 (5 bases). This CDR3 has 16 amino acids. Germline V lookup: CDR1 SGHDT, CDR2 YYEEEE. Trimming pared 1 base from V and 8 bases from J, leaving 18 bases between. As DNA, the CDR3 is TGTGCCAGCAGCTTGTTAGGGCAGGGTGAGAAGGAAAAACTGTTTTTT. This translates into CASSLLGQGEKEKLFF. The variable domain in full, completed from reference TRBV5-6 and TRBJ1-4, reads DAGVTQSPTHLIKTRGQQVTLRCSPKSGHDTVSWYQQALGQGPQFIFQYYEEEERQRGNFPDRFSGHQFPNYSSELNVNALLLGDSALYLCASSLLGQGEKEKLFFGSGTQLSVL.

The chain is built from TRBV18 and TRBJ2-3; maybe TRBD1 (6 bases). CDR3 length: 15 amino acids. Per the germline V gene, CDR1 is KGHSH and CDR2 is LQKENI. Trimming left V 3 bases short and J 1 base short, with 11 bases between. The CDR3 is CASSPPNRGTDTQYF. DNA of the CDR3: TGTGCCAGCTCACCGCCTAACAGGGGCACAGATACGCAGTATTTT.

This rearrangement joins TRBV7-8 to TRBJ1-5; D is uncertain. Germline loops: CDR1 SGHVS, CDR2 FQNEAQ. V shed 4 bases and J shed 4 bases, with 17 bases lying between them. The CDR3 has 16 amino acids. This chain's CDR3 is CASSSPGDAINQPQHF. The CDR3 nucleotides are TGTGCCAGCAGCTCCCCCGGCGACGCGATAAATCAGCCCCAGCATTTT.

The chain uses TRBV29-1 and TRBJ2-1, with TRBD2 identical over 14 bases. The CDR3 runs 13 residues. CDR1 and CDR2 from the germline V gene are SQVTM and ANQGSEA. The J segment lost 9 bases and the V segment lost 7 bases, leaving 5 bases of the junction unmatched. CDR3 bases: TGCAGCGCCTCGACTAGCGGGGGGGCTGAGCAGTTCTTC. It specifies CSASTSGGAEQFF.

This CDR3 is CASLGGNGLNTEAFF. Here the CDR3 DNA reads TGTGCCAGCCTGGGCGGGAACGGGCTAAACACTGAAGCTTTCTTT. The rearrangement uses TRBV7-9 and TRBJ1-1; D is ambiguous. The V end was cut by 8 bases, the J end by 2 bases, with 18 bases between. The CDR3 has 15 amino acids. Germline assignment: CDR1 SEHNR and CDR2 FQNEAQ (reference sequence).